The 18 T cell receptor beta chains in this list originate from one sample, sequenced in a study of blood T cell repertoires in COVID-19. Sequencing used immunoSEQ multiplex PCR; TCRdb keeps in-frame clones, though not all of them. In the table there are some 100,000 clones, about four fifths of which are singletons. Sequencing was performed on peripheral blood. The receptors shown here come from a human donor in a cohort sampled during active COVID-19.

The V gene is TRBV11-3, the J gene TRBJ1-2; no firm D call. This CDR3 region has 13 residues. Germline V CDR1 and CDR2: SGHNT, YENEEA. Deletions cut 5 bases from V and 7 bases from J, with 14 bases between. The CDR3 DNA follows: TGTGCCAGCAGCCCCCCGTACCCGGGTGGCTACACCTTC. It encodes CASSPPYPGGYTF.

This rearrangement joins TRBV6-5 to TRBJ2-4, with 8 bases matching TRBD2. V dropped 6 bases and J dropped 3; count of bases not matched to a gene: 7. Germline CDR1 MNHEY, CDR2 SVGAGI. CDR3 length: 15 amino acids. The CDR3 DNA follows: TGTGCCAGCAGCGACGGGGGGGCGGGCAAAAACATTCAGTACTTC. It codes for CASSDGGAGKNIQYF.

V and J are TRBV6-2 or TRBV6-3 and TRBJ2-3; TRBD1 is a possible D gene (6 bases). Trimming took 2 bases from V and 4 from J, leaving 13 bases between them. Germline assignment: CDR1 MNHEY and CDR2 SVGEGT. This CDR3 comprises 15 residues. In nucleotides, the CDR3 is TGTGCCAGCAGTTACGACAGGATATTGGCAGATACGCAGTATTTT. This encodes CASSYDRILADTQYF.

The chain uses TRBV19 and TRBJ2-4, with 9 bases matching TRBD2. Per the germline V gene, CDR1 is LNHDA and CDR2 is SQIVND (reference sequence). Trimming cost V 10 bases and J 3 bases; bases outside gene matches: 16. This CDR3 spans 17 amino acids. CDR3 amino acids: CATKASYWREGKNIQYF. CDR3 DNA: TGTGCCACCAAGGCATCGTATTGGCGGGAGGGCAAAAACATTCAGTACTTC. The full variable domain, its missing parts supplied by reference TRBV19 and TRBJ2-4, is DGGITQSPKYLFRKEGQNVTLSCEQNLNHDAMYWYRQDPGQGLRLIYYSQIVNDFQKGDIAEGYSVSREKKESFPLTVTSAQKNPTAFYLCATKASYWREGKNIQYFGAGTRLSVL.

The V call is TRBV27, the J call TRBJ2-7; 8 nucleotides agree with TRBD1. This CDR3 comprises 14 residues. CDR1 and CDR2 from the germline V gene are MNHEY and SMNVEV (reference sequence). With 2 bases clipped from V and 2 bases from J, the junction kept 2 bases outside the gene matches. The DNA of the CDR3 is TGTGCCAGCAGTTTAGGACAGGGCACCTACGAGCAGTACTTC. This translates into CASSLGQGTYEQYF.

The chain employs TRBV28 and TRBJ1-5, with 7 bases aligning to TRBD1. Germline V gene sequence: CDR1 MDHEN, CDR2 SYDVKM. V was pared by 5 bases and J by 2 bases, with 3 bases of the junction left unmatched. The CDR3 has 14 amino acids. The CDR3 sequence is CASSAGGGNQPQHF. The CDR3 DNA reads as TGTGCCAGCAGTGCAGGGGGTGGCAATCAGCCCCAGCATTTT.

V is TRBV6-5 and J is TRBJ1-5; 10 bases fit TRBD1. CDR1 is MNHEY, CDR2 SVGAGI, per germline. V shed 6 bases, J shed 6 bases, and the junction held 5 bases outside the gene matches. The CDR3 spans 14 residues. CDR3 DNA sequence: TGTGCCAGCAGCACGGGGACAGGGGCTCAGCCCCAGCATTTT. Protein sequence: CASSTGTGAQPQHF.

The CDR3 coding sequence is TGTGCCAGCAGCTTAGGAGTGTACGAGCAGTACTTC. Translation: CASSLGVYEQYF. V and J are TRBV7-9 and TRBJ2-7; D call uncertain. The CDR3 contains 12 residues. Trimming removed 1 base from V and 4 bases from J, with 5 bases in between. Germline V gene data show CDR1 as SEHNR and CDR2 as FQNEAQ (reference sequence).

The rearrangement links TRBV9 to TRBJ1-2; 8 positions agree with TRBD1. The germline gives CDR1 SGDLS, CDR2 YYNGEE. The CDR3 loop spans 13 amino acids. V gave up 2 bases and J gave up 6 bases; unmatched junction bases: 3. The CDR3 is CASSVGDRHGYTF. The CDR3 nucleotides read TGTGCCAGCAGCGTCGGGGACAGGCATGGCTACACCTTC.

The CDR3 sequence: CASSFGPSGRYEQYF. CDR3 sequence (DNA): TGTGCCAGCAGCTTCGGACCTAGCGGGAGGTACGAGCAGTACTTC. V is TRBV7-2 and J is TRBJ2-7; 11 nucleotides align to TRBD2. The V segment lost 3 bases and the J segment 4 bases; nucleotides outside the gene matches: 5. Germline V CDR1 and CDR2: SGHTA, FQGNSA. The CDR3 length is 15 residues.

This rearrangement joins TRBV4-1 to TRBJ2-5; no reliable D call. This CDR3 spans 13 amino acids. The V and J ends lost 4 bases and 1 base respectively, with 7 bases between them. Per the germline V gene, CDR1 is MGHRA and CDR2 is YSYEKL. CDR3 residues: CASSLYSQETQYF. In DNA form, the CDR3 reads TGCGCCAGCAGCCTTTATAGCCAAGAGACCCAGTACTTC.

The CDR3 DNA follows: TGTGCCAGCAGCCAAACAGGGGATGGCTACACCTTC. The encoded protein is CASSQTGDGYTF. V usage is TRBV7-9 and J usage is TRBJ1-2, with 7 bases fitting TRBD1. Germline V lookup: CDR1 SEHNR, CDR2 FQNEAQ (reference sequence). Germline trimming cut 5 bases from V and 6 bases from J; bases unmatched to any gene: 3. The CDR3 totals 12 residues.

The rearrangement links TRBV4-1 to TRBJ1-1; a possible D gene is TRBD1 (5 bases). Germline V gene data show CDR1 as MGHRA and CDR2 as YSYEKL. There are 13 residues in the CDR3. Trimming pared 0 bases from V and 5 bases from J, leaving 7 bases between. DNA for the CDR3: TGCGCCAGCAGCCAAGAAGGGGAAACTGAAGCTTTCTTT. Amino acid sequence: CASSQEGETEAFF.

In this sample, this clone turned up a few times. The chain links TRBV4-3 to TRBJ2-5, with TRBD2 identical over 11 bases. V was clipped by 2 bases and J by 7 bases; unmatched bases: 0. In germline, CDR1 is LGHNA, CDR2 YSLEER. This CDR3 comprises 13 residues. This CDR3 is CASSQTSGGTQYF. DNA for the CDR3: TGCGCCAGCAGCCAAACTAGCGGGGGGACCCAGTACTTC.

This clone was picked up one time. The chain employs TRBV6-6 and TRBJ2-7, with 10 bases fitting TRBD1. The CDR3 loop spans 13 amino acids. V gave up 7 bases and J gave up 6 bases; unmatched junction bases: 6. Germline CDR1 is MNHNY and CDR2 is SVGAGI (reference sequence). DNA for the CDR3: TGTGCCAGCACGGGGGGACAGGGGACCGAGCAGTACTTC. The encoded protein is CASTGGQGTEQYF.

CDR3 in DNA: TGTGCCAGCAGTGAATATTCGGGAGCTGGAGGCTACACCTTC. Amino acid sequence: CASSEYSGAGGYTF. The V gene is TRBV25-1, the J gene TRBJ1-2; D unclear. The CDR3 is made up of 14 amino acids. Germline-derived CDR1 and CDR2 are MGHDK and SYGVNS. The germline V and J ends were trimmed by 0 bases and 8 bases, with 13 bases remaining between them.

This clone was observed a handful of times. In DNA form, the CDR3 reads TGTGCCAGCAGTTCCTCCGGGACAGGGGGGGGAAATACGCAGTATTTT. It specifies CASSSSGTGGGNTQYF. The chain has TRBV28 and TRBJ2-3; 11 bases map to TRBD1. V was pared by 4 bases and J by 7 bases, with 10 bases of the junction left unmatched. The CDR3 contains 16 residues. Germline V gene lookup returns CDR1 MDHEN and CDR2 SYDVKM. Full variable domain (remainder filled in from reference TRBV28 and TRBJ2-3): DVKVTQSSRYLVKRTGEKVFLECVQDMDHENMFWYRQDPGLGLRLIYFSYDVKMKEKGDIPEGYSVSREKKERFSLILESASTNQTSMYLCASSSSGTGGGNTQYFGPGTRLTVL.

This chain joins TRBV6-5 and TRBJ1-2; TRBD1 aligns across 8 bases. With V trimmed by 6 bases and J by 5 bases, 8 bases remained unmatched. The CDR3 loop spans 14 amino acids. The germline CDR1 and CDR2 sequences are MNHEY and SVGAGI. The CDR3 DNA is TGTGCCAGCAGCCGAGGACAGGGCTTGTATGGCTACACCTTC. Amino acids: CASSRGQGLYGYTF.